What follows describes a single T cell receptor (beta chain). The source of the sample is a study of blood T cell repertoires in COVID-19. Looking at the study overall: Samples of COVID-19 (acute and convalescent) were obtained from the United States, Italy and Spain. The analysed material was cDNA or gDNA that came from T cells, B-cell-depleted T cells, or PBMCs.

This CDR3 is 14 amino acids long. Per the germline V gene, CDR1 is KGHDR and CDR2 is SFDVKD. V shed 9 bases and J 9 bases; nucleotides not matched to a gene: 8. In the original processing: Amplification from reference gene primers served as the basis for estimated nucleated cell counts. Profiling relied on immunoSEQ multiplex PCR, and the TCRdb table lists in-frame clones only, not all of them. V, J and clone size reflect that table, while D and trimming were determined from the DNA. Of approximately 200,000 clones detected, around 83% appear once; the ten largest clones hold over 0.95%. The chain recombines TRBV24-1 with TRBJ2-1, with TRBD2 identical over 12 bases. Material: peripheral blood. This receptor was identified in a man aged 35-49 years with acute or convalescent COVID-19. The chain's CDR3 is CATAASGGAGEQFF. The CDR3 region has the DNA TGTGCCACCGCAGCTAGCGGGGGGGCTGGTGAGCAGTTCTTC.